This paragraph covers one T cell receptor beta chain sequence. There is no known antigen for this receptor. This sample is drawn from a study of control samples from healthy donors and cancer patients (dated by TCRdb to 2018 to 2021). The library was built by means of the immunoSEQ multiplex PCR assay. TCRdb provides this immuneACCESS table in a form limited to in-frame rearrangements. Some clones are lacking; in checked studies, under half of them reflect an unresolved V gene, and why the rest are absent is not known. The table of this sample itemizes fewer than 200,000 clones. In total, the top ten clones hold less than 2.5% of the sample. The CDR3 spans 17 residues, from the cysteine through the phenylalanine. CDR3 DNA only is kept here, 51 bases in frame from base 1. V ends up 0 bases short and J 6 bases short, with an unmatched junction base count of 10. Sequences KGHDR (CDR1) and SFDVKD (CDR2) are obtained from the germline V gene.

The sample was blood. The rearranged segments are TRBV24-1 and TRBJ2-3, with 8 central nucleotides matching TRBD2. The TCR originated in a woman aged 25 to 45 in good health. CDR3 protein: CATSDLGFGGELDTQYF. DNA sequence: TGTGCCACCAGTGATTTGGGATTCGGGGGGGAGTTGGATACGCAGTATTTT.